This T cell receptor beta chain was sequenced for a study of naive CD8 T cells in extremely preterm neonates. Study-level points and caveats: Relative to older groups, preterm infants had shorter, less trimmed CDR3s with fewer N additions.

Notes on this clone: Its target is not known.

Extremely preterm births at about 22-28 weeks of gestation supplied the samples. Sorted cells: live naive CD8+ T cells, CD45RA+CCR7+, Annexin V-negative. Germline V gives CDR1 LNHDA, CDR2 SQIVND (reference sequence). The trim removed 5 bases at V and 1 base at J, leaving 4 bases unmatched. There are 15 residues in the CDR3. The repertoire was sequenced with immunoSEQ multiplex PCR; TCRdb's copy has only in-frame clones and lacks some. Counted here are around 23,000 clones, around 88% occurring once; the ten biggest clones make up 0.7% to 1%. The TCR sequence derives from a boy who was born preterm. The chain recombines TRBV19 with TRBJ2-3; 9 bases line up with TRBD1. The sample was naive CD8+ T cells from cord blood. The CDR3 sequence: CASSHRQGGTDTQYF. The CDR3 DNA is TGTGCCAGTAGTCACCGACAGGGGGGCACAGATACGCAGTATTTT.